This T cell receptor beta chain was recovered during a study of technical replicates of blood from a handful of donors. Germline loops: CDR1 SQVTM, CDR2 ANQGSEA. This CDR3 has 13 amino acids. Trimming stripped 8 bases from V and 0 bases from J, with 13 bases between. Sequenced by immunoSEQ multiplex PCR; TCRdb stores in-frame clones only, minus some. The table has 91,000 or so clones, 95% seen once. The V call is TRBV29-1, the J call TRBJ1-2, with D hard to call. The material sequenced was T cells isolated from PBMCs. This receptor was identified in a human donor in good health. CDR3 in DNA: TGCAGCACCTTACAAACAGCTAACTATGGCTACACCTTC. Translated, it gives CSTLQTANYGYTF.